This TCR beta chain appears in the sequencing data of a study of human T cells and chemical hapten exposure. For the study at large: Patients got weekly scalp diphenylcyclopropenone doses over the roughly 24-week study.

Study outcomes and limitations: PT1 expanded TCR counts and patch test score were linked, and their correlation was positive. Donor immune responses may differ from healthy people's, since all donors had alopecia.

Regarding time point: pre-sensitization, week 0. Documented treatment: therapeutic diphenylcyclopropenone sensitization with weekly scalp DPC. Points on this clonotype: Antigen: not known.

The study's library attached unique molecular identifiers to single cDNA molecules. TCRdb itself ran the RACE reads through MiXCR, one entry per CDR3 protein. The data hold around 260,000 distinct CDR3 sequences, with around 9.3% observed a single time. Germline lookup yields CDR1 SQVTM and CDR2 ANQGSEA. The V and J ends lost 4 bases and 1 base, in that order; junction bases with no gene match: 11. This CDR3 is built from 18 residues. Sequences were derived from whole blood, sampled in connection with sensitization to the hapten diphenylcyclopropenone (DPC). This chain connects TRBV29-1 to TRBJ2-1, with TRBD2 identical over 12 bases. This receptor was identified in a middle-aged woman with alopecia areata. Some clones in this sample may be carry-over from other donors' samples. The CDR3 DNA sequence: TGCAGCGTTGTGACGGGACTAGCGGGCCGTGTGTCCTACAATGAGCAGTTCTTC. Protein sequence: CSVVTGLAGRVSYNEQFF.